Below, 22 T cell receptor beta chains from the same sample are listed, as sequenced in a study of OX40 agonist ivuxolimab in advanced cancers. Libraries were prepared through the immunoSEQ multiplex PCR assay. TCRdb obtained this table from immuneACCESS and retained in-frame rearrangements with V and J assigned. These tables miss some clones; where compared with another copy, unresolved V genes account for less than half of the shortfall, and the remainder is unexplained. A total of 40,000 to 50,000 clones appear in this sample, around nine tenths of them only once. Jointly, the top ten make up about 12% of the sample. Material: CD4+ or CD8+ T cells sorted from blood, obtained in a trial of the OX40 agonist ivuxolimab. The receptor source for this set is an adult with an advanced solid tumor such as melanoma, head and neck, liver or kidney cancer.

The V call is TRBV7-9, the J call TRBJ2-3; 11 positions agree with TRBD2. From germline, CDR1 is SEHNR and CDR2 FQNEAQ (reference sequence). Unmatched junction bases numbered 4, after V lost 5 bases and J lost 3 bases. This CDR3 has 15 amino acids. The CDR3 loop is CASSGPSGGTDTQYF. DNA of the CDR3: TGTGCCAGCAGCGGACCTAGCGGGGGGACAGATACGCAGTATTTT.

V gene TRBV13 combines with J gene TRBJ2-3; 8 bases are a match to TRBD2. Looked up from germline, CDR1 is PRHDT and CDR2 is FYEKMQ (reference sequence). With 1 base clipped from V and 3 bases from J, the junction kept 6 bases outside the gene matches. The CDR3 totals 16 residues. The CDR3 nucleotides are TGTGCCAGCAGCTTAGTTCCCGGGAGGGCTACAGATACGCAGTATTTT. Translated, it gives CASSLVPGRATDTQYF. The entire variable domain, with the rest obtained from reference TRBV13 and TRBJ2-3, is as follows: AAGVIQSPRHLIKEKRETATLKCYPIPRHDTVYWYQQGPGQDPQFLISFYEKMQSDKGSIPDRFSAQQFSDYHSELNMSSLELGDSALYFCASSLVPGRATDTQYFGPGTRLTVL.

The chain uses TRBV9 and TRBJ2-7, with 8 positions matching TRBD1. Germline V gives CDR1 SGDLS, CDR2 YYNGEE. Losses at the gene ends were 4 bases for V and 6 bases for J; bases not matched to a gene: 12. The CDR3 runs 15 residues. In nucleotides, the CDR3 is TGTGCCAGCAGCCCCTCGCGGACAGGGAAATCCGAGCAGTACTTC. Its protein product is CASSPSRTGKSEQYF.

This chain joins TRBV7-2 and TRBJ2-7; 8 nucleotides agree with TRBD1. CDR1 SGHTA and CDR2 FQGNSA come from the germline V gene. This CDR3 comprises 14 residues. V lost 4 bases, J lost 3 bases, and 5 bases stayed unmatched. CDR3 in amino acids: CASSYSGTGYEQYF. DNA for the CDR3: TGTGCCAGCAGCTACTCCGGGACAGGCTACGAGCAGTACTTC.

The V and J genes are TRBV21-1 and TRBJ1-6. TRBV21-1 is marked as a pseudogene. This CDR3 is 15 amino acids long. This CDR3 is CASIPRGPFLSPLHF. DNA for the CDR3: TGTGCCAGCATCCCCCGGGGACCTTTTCTTTCACCCCTCCACTTT.

This clone has just a few counts. The rearrangement joins TRBV4-1 to TRBJ2-2; perhaps TRBD2 as D (6 bases). The V end lost 4 bases, the J end lost 5 bases, and 17 bases lay between the germline ends. The CDR3 sequence is 16 residues long. Germline V gene lookup returns CDR1 MGHRA and CDR2 YSYEKL. CDR3 in amino acids: CASSPRPGGGTGELFF. The CDR3 region has the DNA TGCGCCAGCAGCCCTCGTCCCGGGGGTGGGACCGGGGAGCTGTTTTTT.

CDR3 in amino acids: CASSQEQLDEQYF. The CDR3 DNA reads as TGTGCCAGCAGCCAAGAACAGTTGGACGAGCAGTACTTC. The genes are TRBV4-2 and TRBJ2-7, with unresolved D. V was shortened by 0 bases and J by 5 bases, with 8 bases between the two germline ends. This CDR3 is 13 amino acids long. CDR1 and CDR2 (germline): LGHNA, YNFKEQ.

The chain has TRBV6-1 and TRBJ1-2, with no clear D. V lost 5 bases and J 8 bases, leaving 6 bases between the germline ends. CDR1 and CDR2 from the germline V gene are MNHNS and SASEGT. The length of the CDR3 is 10 residues. CDR3 bases: TGTGCCAGCAGTTCAGTCGGCTACACCTTC. Translation gives CASSSVGYTF.

The chain links TRBV14 to TRBJ2-6; maybe TRBD1 (6 bases). CDR3 length: 19 amino acids. V dropped 4 bases and J dropped 4 bases, with 23 bases sitting between them. Germline-derived CDR1 and CDR2 are SGHDN and FVKESK. The CDR3 nucleotides read TGTGCCAGCAGCCTGAAGACAGGTGGTACTAGTAGGGGGGCCAACGTCCTGACTTTC. It codes for CASSLKTGGTSRGANVLTF.

The chain joins TRBV13 to TRBJ2-4; 9 nucleotides line up with TRBD2. The CDR3 has 19 residues. V was pared by 1 base and J by 3 bases, with 13 bases of the junction left unmatched. Germline V gives CDR1 PRHDT, CDR2 FYEKMQ (reference sequence). The DNA of the CDR3 is TGTGCCAGCAGCTTAGAAGCGTATTTGGGCGGGAGGGGCAAAAACATTCAGTACTTC. This encodes CASSLEAYLGGRGKNIQYF.

There are a few counts of this clone. The CDR3 bases are TGCAGCGTCCGCCCCCAGGGGATGAACACTGAAGCTTTCTTT. Translating gives CSVRPQGMNTEAFF. The rearrangement links TRBV29-1 to TRBJ1-1, with TRBD1 as a possible D gene (6 bases). The CDR3 contains 14 residues. Trimming left V 6 bases short and J 0 bases short, with 14 bases between. CDR1 and CDR2 (germline): SQVTM, ANQGSEA.

This chain uses TRBV7-9 with TRBJ1-4; the match to TRBD1 covers 9 bases. CDR1 is SEHNR, CDR2 FQNEAQ, per germline (reference sequence). Germline trimming cut 8 bases from V and 7 bases from J; bases unmatched to any gene: 8. This CDR3 has 14 residues. CDR3 in DNA: TGTGCCAGCCGATGGACAGGGGACCGTGAAAAACTGTTTTTT. Translated, it gives CASRWTGDREKLFF.

Comments on this clone: A read error may explain this, as a much larger clone is one base away. The chain is built from TRBV27 and TRBJ1-5; unclear D gene. V was shortened by 2 bases and J by 3 bases, with 8 bases between the two germline ends. Germline V CDR1 and CDR2: MNHEY, SMNVEV (reference sequence). This CDR3 spans 14 amino acids. CDR3 sequence (DNA): TGTGCCAGCAGTTTAATCGGAAACAATCAGCCCCAGCATTTT. This encodes CASSLIGNNQPQHF.

The chain employs TRBV7-9 and TRBJ2-5, with 9 bases matching TRBD1. This CDR3 spans 16 amino acids. Germline lookup yields CDR1 SEHNR and CDR2 FQNEAQ (reference sequence). Unmatched junction bases numbered 11, after V lost 6 bases and J lost 3 bases. CDR3 sequence: CASRPGDRVEEETQYF. The DNA for the CDR3 is TGTGCCAGCAGACCCGGGGACAGGGTGGAGGAAGAGACCCAGTACTTC.

The CDR3 DNA sequence: TGTGCCAGCTTACTCCGTGAGGGCCCCACAGATACGCAGTATTTT. It encodes CASLLREGPTDTQYF. The V and J genes are TRBV2 and TRBJ2-3; TRBD2 is a possible D gene (5 bases). V gave up 8 bases and J gave up 2 bases, with 17 bases separating them. Germline-derived CDR1 and CDR2 are SNHLY and FYNNEI. The CDR3 sequence is 15 residues long. Complete variable domain (other parts from reference TRBV2 and TRBJ2-3): EPEVTQTPSHQVTQMGQEVILRCVPISNHLYFYWYRQILGQKVEFLVSFYNNEISEKSEIFDDQFSVERPDGSNFTLKIRSTKLEDSAMYFCASLLREGPTDTQYFGPGTRLTVL.

The V call is TRBV6-1, the J call TRBJ2-7; D is tentatively TRBD1 or TRBD2 (5 bases each). This CDR3 has 15 residues. Germline V gene data show CDR1 as MNHNS and CDR2 as SASEGT. The V end was cut by 3 bases, the J end by 4 bases, with 16 bases between. The CDR3 coding sequence is TGTGCCAGCAGTGATTATAAGAAATGGGGGTACGAGCAGTACTTC. Its protein is CASSDYKKWGYEQYF.

The rearrangement uses TRBV28 and TRBJ1-1; 8 nucleotides match TRBD1. The CDR3 covers 14 residues. Germline loops: CDR1 MDHEN, CDR2 SYDVKM. The ends lost 3 bases at V and 7 bases at J; junction bases unmatched: 7. The CDR3 here is CASSFFGTGREAFF. The CDR3 DNA is TGTGCCAGCAGTTTTTTCGGGACAGGTCGTGAAGCTTTCTTT.

This clone appeared once. V is TRBV7-9 and J is TRBJ2-5, with D possibly being TRBD1 (5 bases). V was cut by 5 bases and J by 1 base, with 14 bases left in between. Germline-derived CDR1 and CDR2 are SEHNR and FQNEAQ (reference sequence). This CDR3 has 15 residues. Here the CDR3 reads CASSLRTGAQETQYF. The DNA of the CDR3 is TGTGCCAGCAGCCTCAGAACAGGAGCCCAAGAGACCCAGTACTTC.

This clone has only a few counts. V and J are TRBV10-2 and TRBJ2-3, with a weak D call TRBD1 (6 bases). Germline V gene lookup returns CDR1 WSHSY and CDR2 SAAADI. The germline V and J ends were trimmed by 8 bases and 4 bases, with 19 bases remaining between them. The CDR3 has 15 residues. The CDR3 DNA sequence: TGCGCCAGCGCCCAGGGGATCACAGTCGCAGATACGCAGTATTTT. Its protein product is CASAQGITVADTQYF.

This chain links TRBV25-1 with TRBJ2-5, with D possibly TRBD1 on 6 matching bases. V lost 4 bases to trimming and J lost 4 bases, with 16 bases between them. CDR1 and CDR2 from the germline V gene are MGHDK and SYGVNS. CDR3 size: 15 residues. The DNA for the CDR3 is TGTGCCAGCAGTGTAGGTGCCATAGGGGGAGAGACCCAGTACTTC. It specifies CASSVGAIGGETQYF.

V is TRBV9 and J is TRBJ1-2; 9 bases map to TRBD1. The CDR3 totals 16 residues. V lost 4 bases, J lost 1 base, and 8 bases stayed unmatched. Germline-derived CDR1 and CDR2 are SGDLS and YYNGEE. The CDR3 spells CASSPAGTGRNYGYTF. The CDR3 DNA reads TGTGCCAGCAGCCCCGCCGGGACAGGGCGTAACTATGGCTACACCTTC.

The chain has TRBV9 and TRBJ2-1, with D perhaps TRBD1 or TRBD2 (5 bases each). There are 13 residues in the CDR3. The V gene's germline CDR1 is SGDLS and CDR2 YYNGEE. Trimming removed 0 bases at V and 7 bases at J, with 8 bases between. CDR3 region: CASSVGWGNEQFF. CDR3 coding DNA: TGTGCCAGCAGCGTAGGATGGGGGAATGAGCAGTTCTTC.